These T cell receptor beta chains were read from a single sample in a study of PD-L1 blockade in urothelial cancer. Here immunoSEQ multiplex PCR was the method, and the copy in TCRdb shows in-frame clones only, minus some. The sample yields 60,000 to 70,000 clones, about 81% seen once. The source material was PBMCs, sampled around atezolizumab (anti-PD-L1) treatment. The receptors derive from a man between 65 and 85 years old with urothelial cancer. Both conserved end residues are trimmed from each CDR3. Clone sizes are given selectively: once, few, many, or a class where the clone is expanded.

j_call v_call clone_size cdr3_aa
TRBJ2-7 TRBV9 few ASSVHGYEQY
TRBJ2-1 TRBV6-5 - ASSPGTSGKNEQF
TRBJ2-1 TRBV6-5 - ASRGQGNNLNEQF
TRBJ1-1 TRBV7-3 - ASSFKPGTEAF
TRBJ2-7 TRBV7-2 few ASSPGLAAYEQY
TRBJ2-7 TRBV5-4 - ASSGTGGTYEQY
TRBJ2-1 TRBV7-3 - ASSLEAGGNNEQF
TRBJ2-7 TRBV11-2 - ASSLEGGSTPYEQY
TRBJ1-2 TRBV7-2 - ASSQSGTSDGYT
TRBJ2-6 TRBV30 - AWRRDRVDRANVLT
TRBJ2-7 TRBV14 - ASSRPSGIPYEQY
TRBJ2-3 TRBV6-1 - ASSGLVMFSDTQY
TRBJ2-7 TRBV5-1 - ASSPRLGAYEQY
TRBJ2-1 TRBV7-9 few VTGLAAGELQF
TRBJ2-1 TRBV5-4 - ASSLPGLAGGDGLNEQF
TRBJ1-4 TRBV6-5 once ASSTGQGSNEKLF
TRBJ2-1 TRBV4-3 - ASSQELSGRWSDEQF
TRBJ1-2 TRBV5-1 few ASSLAGTGGEGYT
TRBJ2-7 TRBV7-6 - ASSPNYRTGGDEQY
TRBJ2-7 TRBV28 - ASSSTPGQYLGQY
TRBJ2-7 TRBV9 - ASSVGGGNLPGEQY
TRBJ2-7 TRBV9 once ASSVQGASYEQY
TRBJ1-2 TRBV10-2 few ASSENPGGGYGYT
TRBJ2-2 TRBV5-6 few ASSYAGDGELF
TRBJ1-5 TRBV15 - ATSREGQDNVYSNQPQH
TRBJ1-5 TRBV7-8 - ASSFQRAQAGQPQH
TRBJ1-4 TRBV29-1 - SVARTGDNEKLF
TRBJ1-4 TRBV19 - ASSISVGNGANEKLF
TRBJ2-7 TRBV28 few ASSLTGEQY
TRBJ2-2 TRBV13 few ASSFDRVGPGELF
TRBJ2-5 TRBV5-1 few ASSLGLAGGGETQY
TRBJ2-5 TRBV7-9 - ASSFTGSPETQY
TRBJ1-2 TRBV4-2 - ASSGTGVNYGYT
TRBJ1-3 TRBV6-5 - ASLGGGPGNTIY
TRBJ2-7 TRBV15 - ATSSTSGRRYEQY
TRBJ2-5 TRBV18 - ASSPGLSQETQY
TRBJ2-7 TRBV27 - ASTSVGGTYEQY
TRBJ2-1 TRBV7-3 medium-sized ASKVGTDYNEQF
TRBJ2-1 TRBV4-2 - ASSPPVGRERRGEQF
TRBJ1-1 TRBV19 few ASSISSGTEAF
TRBJ2-7 TRBV6-1 - ASSERGGQTYEQY